This T cell receptor beta chain is from a study of cytomegalovirus exposure and HLA in healthy donors. Study-level points and caveats: According to reports, the classifier identified cytomegalovirus status with high specificity and sensitivity.

As to this clone: Its specificity is not known.

The PCR made use of 60 Vbeta and 13 Jbeta primers. Only in-frame clones appear in the TCRdb table, and some are missing; sequencing was by immunoSEQ multiplex PCR. The sample includes 150,000 to 200,000 clones, roughly 87% of them seen just once. This clonotype was obtained from a girl between 5 and 17 years old in good health and CMV-seropositive. Sequenced material: PBMCs.

The CDR3 spells CASSLTQGEGETQYF. CDR3 nucleotide sequence: TGTGCCAGCAGCTTGACACAGGGGGAAGGAGAGACCCAGTACTTC. The chain has TRBV7-3 and TRBJ2-5; 8 bases fit TRBD1. Trimming at V came to 3 bases and at J to 4 bases, leaving 7 bases not matched to a gene. This CDR3 region has 15 residues. Per the germline V gene, CDR1 is SGHTA and CDR2 is FQGTGA.